These 20 T cell receptor beta chains originate from one sample sequenced in a study of T cell changes during pregnancy in multiple sclerosis. Generated by immunoSEQ multiplex PCR, the TCRdb table keeps only in-frame clones and is missing some. The table shows over 40,000 clones, with around 90% occurring only once. The sample was CD8+ T cells from peripheral blood mononuclear cells, taken after pregnancy. These receptors were collected from a female donor in good health, enrolled as a control in a pregnancy study.

V gene TRBV7-9 combines with J gene TRBJ2-5, with a tentative D call TRBD2 (5 bases). The CDR3 runs 17 residues. V lost 1 base and J 0 bases, leaving 15 bases between the germline ends. Germline lookup yields CDR1 SEHNR and CDR2 FQNEAQ (reference sequence). The CDR3 DNA reads as TGTGCCAGCAGCTTAGTGTCAGCGGTAGGGTACCAAGAGACCCAGTACTTC. Translated, it gives CASSLVSAVGYQETQYF. The full variable domain, its missing parts supplied by reference TRBV7-9 and TRBJ2-5, is DTGVSQNPRHKITKRGQNVTFRCDPISEHNRLYWYRQTLGQGPEFLTYFQNEAQLEKSRLLSDRFSAERPKGSFSTLEIQRTEQGDSAMYLCASSLVSAVGYQETQYFGPGTRLLVL.

The V gene is TRBV15, the J gene TRBJ2-1; D is unresolved. CDR3 size: 15 residues. Germline V CDR1 and CDR2: LNHNV, YYDKDF (reference sequence). Trimming shortened V by 1 base and J by 6 bases, and 13 bases separated the two germline ends. The CDR3: CATSRVSDGANEQFF. CDR3 bases: TGTGCCACCAGCAGAGTAAGCGACGGAGCCAATGAGCAGTTCTTC.

This clone has just one count. This chain connects TRBV7-2 to TRBJ1-1; D gene unclear. Germline V gives CDR1 SGHTA, CDR2 FQGNSA. The CDR3 has 13 amino acids. Trimming pared 5 bases from V and 0 bases from J, leaving 7 bases between. The chain's CDR3 is CASSPDMNTEAFF. CDR3 DNA sequence: TGTGCCAGCAGCCCCGACATGAACACTGAAGCTTTCTTT.

The chain carries TRBV4-3 and TRBJ2-7; 9 positions agree with TRBD1. CDR1 is LGHNA and CDR2 is YSLEER in the germline V gene. V was clipped by 3 bases and J by 7 bases; unmatched bases: 4. The CDR3 extends over 13 amino acids. Here the CDR3 reads CASSQRTGAEQYF. DNA for the CDR3: TGCGCCAGCAGCCAGAGGACAGGGGCTGAGCAGTACTTC.

The chain employs TRBV1 and TRBJ2-7; the table gives TRBD2 as D, unverified against the DNA. TRBV1 is designated a pseudogene. The CDR3 has 18 amino acids. DNA for the CDR3: TGCACCAGCAGCCAAGCAGTAGAAACGCGGGGGGGCCCCTACGAGCAGTACTTC. Protein product: CTSSQAVETRGGPYEQYF.

V is TRBV7-6 and J is TRBJ2-1, with D possibly being TRBD1 (6 bases). There are 13 residues in the CDR3. CDR1 and CDR2 (germline): SGHVS, FNYEAQ. V was pared by 5 bases and J by 6 bases, with 11 bases between. CDR3 in amino acids: CASSPGQINEQFF. DNA for the CDR3: TGTGCCAGCAGCCCCGGACAGATCAATGAGCAGTTCTTC. Variable domain in full (rest from reference TRBV7-6 and TRBJ2-1): GAGVSQSPRYKVTKRGQDVALRCDPISGHVSLYWYRQALGQGPEFLTYFNYEAQQDKSGLPNDRFSAERPEGSISTLTIQRTEQRDSAMYRCASSPGQINEQFFGPGTRLTVL.

This chain links TRBV27 with TRBJ1-1; D might be TRBD1 (5 bases). V gave up 5 bases and J gave up 3 bases, with 10 bases separating them. The V gene's germline CDR1 is MNHEY and CDR2 SMNVEV (reference sequence). The CDR3 has 13 residues. CDR3: CASSTTVYTEAFF. In DNA form, the CDR3 reads TGTGCCAGCAGTACGACAGTTTACACTGAAGCTTTCTTT.

The table lists this clone with a few counts. V usage is TRBV28 and J usage is TRBJ2-1; 9 nucleotides agree with TRBD1. Germline V CDR1 and CDR2: MDHEN, SYDVKM. Germline trimming cut 11 bases from V and 5 bases from J; bases unmatched to any gene: 7. This CDR3 spans 13 amino acids. The CDR3 DNA reads as TGTGCCGGACAGGGGACAGGACACAATGAGCAGTTCTTC. It translates to CAGQGTGHNEQFF.

CDR3 region: CATSRDPTGLTAKGGYTF. CDR3 in DNA: TGTGCCACCAGCAGAGATCCCACAGGCCTAACTGCCAAGGGTGGCTACACCTTC. The chain employs TRBV15 and TRBJ1-2; a possible D gene is TRBD1 (5 bases). This CDR3 contains 18 residues. Germline V lookup: CDR1 LNHNV, CDR2 YYDKDF (reference sequence). The V gene lost 0 bases and the J gene lost 7 bases, with 24 bases spanning the gap.

This sequence joins TRBV6-1 and TRBJ2-5; 12 bases fit TRBD2. Germline V gene data show CDR1 as MNHNS and CDR2 as SASEGT. V dropped 2 bases and J dropped 2; count of bases not matched to a gene: 0. The CDR3 spans 15 residues. The CDR3 loop reads CASSELAGGQETQYF. The CDR3 nucleotides read TGTGCCAGCAGTGAACTAGCGGGGGGGCAAGAGACCCAGTACTTC.

To note about this clone: Other DNA sequences in this specimen translate into the identical CDR3. This chain links TRBV7-9 with TRBJ2-5, with 8 bases that match TRBD1. Germline values: CDR1 SEHNR, CDR2 FQNEAQ (reference sequence). The CDR3 consists of 14 residues. Trimming at V came to 0 bases and at J to 4 bases, leaving 1 base not matched to a gene. Written as DNA, the CDR3 is TGTGCCAGCAGCTTAGCGGACAGGGTAGAGACCCAGTACTTC. Its protein product is CASSLADRVETQYF.

The chain joins TRBV5-1 to TRBJ1-2, with TRBD1 as a possible D gene (5 bases). V lost 3 bases, J lost 5 bases, and 11 bases lay in between. The CDR3 contains 13 residues. Germline lookup yields CDR1 SGHRS and CDR2 YFSETQ. The CDR3 DNA is TGCGCCAGCAGCTCAGGGATCGAGTATGGCTACACCTTC. This translates into CASSSGIEYGYTF.

V usage is TRBV5-4 and J usage is TRBJ2-7, with 9 bases identical to TRBD2. The V gene end was trimmed by 0 bases and the J gene end by 1 base; junction bases not matched to a gene: 2. There are 15 residues in the CDR3. Germline CDR1 is SGHNT and CDR2 is YYREEE (reference sequence). CDR3 bases: TGTGCCAGCAGCTTGGAGCGGGGGGCGTCCTACGAGCAGTACTTC. It encodes CASSLERGASYEQYF.

The J gene is TRBJ2-1, the V gene TRBV4-2, with TRBD1 matching over 8 bases. The junction had 13 bases not matched to a gene; V was cut back by 2 bases and J by 10 bases. The CDR3 has 16 amino acids. CDR1 and CDR2 (germline): LGHNA, YNFKEQ. CDR3 in amino acids: CASSQTTGVRRFEQFF. For the CDR3, the DNA is TGTGCCAGCAGCCAAACGACAGGGGTTCGAAGATTCGAGCAGTTCTTC.

This chain joins TRBV27 and TRBJ2-5; 11 nucleotides match TRBD2. Judging by the DNA end, TRBJ2-7 fits better; the J call may be wrong. This CDR3 comprises 13 residues. The V gene's germline CDR1 is MNHEY and CDR2 SMNVEV (reference sequence). CDR3 sequence reads: CASKGLADYEQYF. CDR3 bases: TGTGCCAGCAAGGGACTAGCGGACTACGAGCAGTACTTC.

V is TRBV6-4 and J is TRBJ1-6; 8 positions agree with TRBD1. The CDR3 runs 15 residues. The J segment lost 7 bases and the V segment lost 6 bases, leaving 8 bases of the junction unmatched. Germline V gene data show CDR1 as MRHNA and CDR2 as SNTAGT. CDR3 nucleotides: TGTGCCAGCAGCGTAACAGGGGGATTGAATTCACCCCTCCACTTT. Residues: CASSVTGGLNSPLHF.

The gene calls are TRBV9 and TRBJ2-1; D perhaps matches TRBD2 (5 bases). V was shortened by 7 bases and J by 2 bases, with 10 bases between the two germline ends. This CDR3 is built from 13 residues. Germline assignment: CDR1 SGDLS and CDR2 YYNGEE. CDR3 protein: CASGLGTYNEQFF. CDR3 nucleotides: TGTGCCAGCGGCCTCGGGACCTACAATGAGCAGTTCTTC.

The chain uses TRBV6-5 and TRBJ1-4; no clear D. Trimming took off 7 bases at V and 0 bases at J, with 9 bases between the two ends. The CDR3 is 14 residues long. Germline lookup yields CDR1 MNHEY and CDR2 SVGAGI. In DNA form, the CDR3 reads TGTGCCAGCAAATCCCCCGCAACTAATGAAAAACTGTTTTTT. Its translation: CASKSPATNEKLFF.

This clone showed up just once. The chain carries TRBV9 and TRBJ1-2; D is uncertain. This CDR3 is built from 17 residues. Germline loops: CDR1 SGDLS, CDR2 YYNGEE. Trimming cost V 3 bases and J 4 bases, with 22 bases left between them. The CDR3: CASSARATAAPPYGYTF. In DNA, the CDR3 is TGTGCCAGCAGCGCGAGAGCTACAGCGGCACCTCCCTATGGCTACACCTTC.

CDR3 sequence reads: CASSRTSGDGDTQYF. CDR3 sequence (DNA): TGTGCCAGCAGCCGGACTAGCGGAGACGGGGATACGCAGTATTTT. The chain has TRBV7-2 and TRBJ2-3; TRBD2 agrees at 10 bases. Losses at the gene ends were 5 bases for V and 6 bases for J; bases not matched to a gene: 8. The CDR3 is 15 residues long. Germline V lookup: CDR1 SGHTA, CDR2 FQGNSA.